These 15 T cell receptor beta chains share one sample of origin, sequenced in a study of shared clonotypes between healthy human individuals. Measured with immunoSEQ multiplex PCR; TCRdb has only the in-frame clones, and not every one. The top ten hold 34% of the sample, which has more than 550,000 clones, roughly 91% seen once. The specimen was memory CD8+ T cells from PBMCs. Regarding subset: CD45RO+ cells pooled with CCR7-negative TemRA cells. These receptors all stem from a man aged 18 to 30 in good health. Some clones in this sample may be carry-over from other donors' samples.

This chain uses TRBV7-8 with TRBJ2-7, with 12 bases that match TRBD2. The CDR3 is 15 residues long. Trimming at V came to 5 bases and at J to 3 bases, leaving 5 bases not matched to a gene. Looked up from germline, CDR1 is SGHVS and CDR2 is FQNEAQ. The CDR3 here is CASSPGLAGIYEQYF. The CDR3 DNA is TGTGCCAGCAGCCCGGGACTAGCGGGTATCTACGAGCAGTACTTC.

A few counts support this clone. Within the sample, other DNA sequences also encode this same CDR3. The genes are TRBV27 and TRBJ2-5; 8 bases match TRBD1. CDR1 and CDR2 from the germline V gene are MNHEY and SMNVEV (reference sequence). The CDR3 extends over 13 amino acids. J lost 3 bases, V lost 3 bases, and 0 bases had no gene match. The CDR3: CASSLTGEETQYF. The CDR3 nucleotides are TGTGCCAGCAGTTTGACAGGGGAAGAGACCCAGTACTTC.

The gene calls are TRBV28 and TRBJ2-1; 9 positions agree with TRBD2. The germline V gene encodes CDR1 MDHEN and CDR2 SYDVKM. The CDR3 is 15 amino acids. Losses at the gene ends were 2 bases for V and 8 bases for J; bases not matched to a gene: 7. The CDR3 DNA reads TGTGCCAGCAGTTTAGGCGGGAGGGGTGTACATGAGCAGTTCTTC. Protein product: CASSLGGRGVHEQFF.

This clone was recorded many times. V and J are TRBV9 and TRBJ2-7, with a weak D call TRBD2 (6 bases). The CDR3 is 13 amino acids. V shed 3 bases and J shed 5 bases, with 12 bases lying between them. Per the germline V gene, CDR1 is SGDLS and CDR2 is YYNGEE. CDR3 nucleotides: TGTGCCAGCAGCGGTGAGGGCGGGAACGAGCAGTACTTC. Its translation is CASSGEGGNEQYF.

V and J are TRBV4-2 and TRBJ1-5; D is ambiguous. The V end lost 1 base, the J end lost 3 bases, and 7 bases lay between the germline ends. Germline lookup yields CDR1 LGHNA and CDR2 YNFKEQ. This CDR3 has 14 amino acids. CDR3 sequence: CASSQVQFNQPQHF. The CDR3 bases are TGTGCCAGCAGCCAAGTACAGTTCAATCAGCCCCAGCATTTT.

This clone was recorded only once. This rearrangement joins TRBV14 to TRBJ2-7, with no clear D. Looked up from germline, CDR1 is SGHDN and CDR2 is FVKESK. The V gene lost 1 base and the J gene lost 5 bases, with 12 bases spanning the gap. The CDR3 is 14 amino acids. CDR3 DNA: TGTGCCAGCAGCCAAGGCTCGAAGGTTCACGAGCAGTACTTC. Translation gives CASSQGSKVHEQYF.

The chain links TRBV27 to TRBJ1-2; no firm D call. CDR1 and CDR2 (germline): MNHEY, SMNVEV (reference sequence). V was cut by 6 bases and J by 3 bases, with 14 bases left in between. The CDR3 has 14 amino acids. The CDR3 sequence: CASRPAGQYYGYTF. CDR3 DNA sequence: TGTGCCAGCAGGCCGGCCGGGCAGTACTATGGCTACACCTTC.

The chain couples TRBV7-8 to TRBJ2-7, with 7 bases matching TRBD1. Trimming removed 5 bases from V and 3 bases from J; junction bases left unmatched: 4. Germline values: CDR1 SGHVS, CDR2 FQNEAQ. The CDR3 has 13 amino acids. The CDR3 DNA sequence: TGTGCCAGCAGCGCAGACAGGGTCTACGAGCAGTACTTC. As protein: CASSADRVYEQYF.

Concerning this clone itself: The sample holds other DNA sequences that translate to the same CDR3. V is TRBV28 and J is TRBJ2-7; perhaps TRBD1 as D (5 bases). Deletions cut 3 bases from V and 0 bases from J, with 9 bases between. CDR1 and CDR2 from the germline V gene are MDHEN and SYDVKM. CDR3 length: 14 residues. DNA of the CDR3: TGTGCCAGCAGTTTGACAGTAAGCTCCTACGAGCAGTACTTC. It codes for CASSLTVSSYEQYF.

This clone came up once. The chain combines TRBV29-1 with TRBJ2-2; 10 nucleotides match TRBD2. J lost 3 bases, V lost 7 bases, and 8 bases had no gene match. This CDR3 comprises 15 residues. Germline V gene sequence: CDR1 SQVTM, CDR2 ANQGSEA. The CDR3 nucleotides are TGCAGCGCCGAAACTAGCGGGGTCTACACCGGGGAGCTGTTTTTT. This gives the protein CSAETSGVYTGELFF.

The table lists this clone with a count of one. V and J are TRBV27 and TRBJ1-5, with 9 bases lining up with TRBD1. J was trimmed by 8 bases and V by 6 bases; bases with no gene match: 5. The CDR3 extends over 13 amino acids. Germline V gene data show CDR1 as MNHEY and CDR2 as SMNVEV (reference sequence). CDR3 loop: CASRNRGHEPQHF. As DNA, the CDR3 is TGTGCCAGCAGAAACAGGGGGCACGAGCCCCAGCATTTT.

The chain links TRBV5-4 to TRBJ2-7; D unresolved. V was pared by 0 bases and J by 0 bases, with 4 bases between. The CDR3 is 13 residues long. The germline V gene encodes CDR1 SGHNT and CDR2 YYREEE (reference sequence). CDR3 in DNA: TGTGCCAGCAGCTTGGACATCTCCTACGAGCAGTACTTC. It translates to CASSLDISYEQYF.

The chain is built from TRBV10-3 and TRBJ2-2; either TRBD1 or TRBD2 may supply D (5 bases each). Per germline, CDR1 ENHRY and CDR2 SYGVKD. The V and J ends lost 3 bases and 0 bases respectively, with 11 bases between them. The CDR3 is 16 amino acids. This chain's CDR3 is CAISDRGIANTGELFF. The DNA for the CDR3 is TGTGCCATCAGTGACCGGGGCATCGCGAACACCGGGGAGCTGTTTTTT.

This chain links TRBV28 with TRBJ2-2; a weak D match, TRBD1 (5 bases). The CDR3 totals 14 residues. Trimming cost V 4 bases and J 6 bases, with 12 bases left between them. Germline-derived CDR1 and CDR2 are MDHEN and SYDVKM. The CDR3 loop reads CASSSGFLSGELFF. CDR3 coding DNA: TGTGCCAGCAGTTCAGGGTTTTTATCCGGGGAGCTGTTTTTT.

The gene calls are TRBV5-7 and TRBJ1-1; D is uncertain. TRBV5-7 is treated as an ORF (open reading frame) with a function not yet certain. V was shortened by 4 bases and J by 4 bases, with 14 bases between the two germline ends. The CDR3 spans 14 residues. CDR3 in amino acids: CASSPRGEGTEAFF. DNA of the CDR3: TGTGCCAGCAGCCCGAGAGGTGAGGGCACTGAAGCTTTCTTT.